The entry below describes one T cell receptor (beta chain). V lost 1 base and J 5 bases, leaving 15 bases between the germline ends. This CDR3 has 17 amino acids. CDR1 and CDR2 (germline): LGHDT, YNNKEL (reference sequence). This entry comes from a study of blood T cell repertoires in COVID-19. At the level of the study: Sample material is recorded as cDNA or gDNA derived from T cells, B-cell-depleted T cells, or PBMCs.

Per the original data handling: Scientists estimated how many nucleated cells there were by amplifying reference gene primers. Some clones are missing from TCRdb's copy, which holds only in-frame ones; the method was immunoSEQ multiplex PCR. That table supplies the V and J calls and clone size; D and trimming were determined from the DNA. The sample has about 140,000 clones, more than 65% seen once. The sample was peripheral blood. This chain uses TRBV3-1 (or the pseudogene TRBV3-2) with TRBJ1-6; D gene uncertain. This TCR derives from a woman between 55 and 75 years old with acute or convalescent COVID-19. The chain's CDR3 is CASSQVHPSWNNSPLHF. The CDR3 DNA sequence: TGTGCCAGCAGCCAAGTCCACCCTAGCTGGAATAATTCACCCCTCCACTTT.